The T cell receptor (beta chain) under discussion was sequenced for a study of blood T cell repertoires in COVID-19. J was trimmed by 0 bases and V by 7 bases; bases with no gene match: 2. CDR3 length: 13 amino acids. The protocol was immunoSEQ multiplex PCR, while the TCRdb copy is restricted to in-frame clones and leaves out a portion. This table has tens of thousands of clones, approximately 87% appearing once. Sequenced: peripheral blood. The chain carries TRBV12-3 or TRBV12-4 and TRBJ2-7; 8 nucleotides align to TRBD1. The sequence was collected from a man older than 75 in a cohort sampled during active COVID-19. DNA of the CDR3: TGTGCCAGCAACAGGGGGAGCTCCTACGAGCAGTACTTC. Its protein is CASNRGSSYEQYF.